This T cell receptor (beta chain) was identified in a study of CD8+ T cells in alopecia areata. The investigators collected lesional scalp punch biopsies and peripheral blood from alopecia areata patients. The CDR3 loop spans 15 amino acids. CDR1 and CDR2 (germline): SNHLY, FYNNEI. Trimming removed 3 bases at V and 3 bases at J, with 11 bases between. Reverse transcription of extracted RNA yielded cDNA, which provided the sequencing template. TCRdb's table, derived via immunoSEQ multiplex PCR, lists solely in-frame clones and lacks some. Altogether around 16,000 clones are present, 50% to 65% being singletons, with the ten largest covering 12%. In its sample, this clone was seen a few times.

The chain combines TRBV2 with TRBJ1-4; maybe TRBD1 (6 bases). Sequenced: skin. The sequence was collected from a human donor with alopecia areata. This CDR3 reads CASSDPGAANEKLFF. The CDR3 nucleotides are TGTGCCAGCAGTGATCCGGGGGCCGCTAATGAAAAACTGTTTTTT. The complete variable domain, with remaining parts taken from reference TRBV2 and TRBJ1-4, reads EPEVTQTPSHQVTQMGQEVILRCVPISNHLYFYWYRQILGQKVEFLVSFYNNEISEKSEIFDDQFSVERPDGSNFTLKIRSTKLEDSAMYFCASSDPGAANEKLFFGSGTQLSVL.